These 18 T cell receptor beta chains originate from one sample sequenced in a study of shared clonotypes between healthy human individuals. As defined, naive CD8 cells were CD45RO-negative and positively selected for CCR7, with terminally differentiated effector memory CD45RA+ cells excluded. TCRdb's table, derived via immunoSEQ multiplex PCR, lists solely in-frame clones and lacks some. The table shows about 2 million clones, with roughly 95% occurring only once. The sample was naive CD8+ T cells sorted from blood. All receptors derive from a man between 18 and 35 years old in good health.

This clone was recorded only once. The CDR3, as DNA: TGTGCCAGCAGCTTCCGACAGGTTGGGATCCACGAGCAGTACTTC. This sequence encodes CASSFRQVGIHEQYF. The rearrangement links TRBV14 to TRBJ2-7; tentative D call: TRBD1 (6 bases). V lost 5 bases, J lost 5 bases, and 19 bases lay in between. The CDR3 has 15 residues. Per germline, CDR1 SGHDN and CDR2 FVKESK. Full variable domain (rest looked up from reference TRBV14 and TRBJ2-7): EAGVTQFPSHSVIEKGQTVTLRCDPISGHDNLYWYRRVMGKEIKFLLHFVKESKQDESGMPNNRFLAERTGGTYSTLKVQPAELEDSGVYFCASSFRQVGIHEQYFGPGTRLTVT.

The chain recombines TRBV9 with TRBJ2-7; D is undetermined. V lost 0 bases and J lost 0, with 10 bases in between. This CDR3 comprises 15 residues. The V gene's germline CDR1 is SGDLS and CDR2 YYNGEE. CDR3 DNA sequence: TGTGCCAGCAGCGTAGACGGGCCGGGCTCCTACGAGCAGTACTTC. It encodes CASSVDGPGSYEQYF.

J is TRBJ1-4 and V is TRBV6-1, with D tentatively TRBD1 (5 bases). The germline V and J ends were trimmed by 8 bases and 5 bases, with 12 bases remaining between them. The CDR3 has 13 amino acids. The germline gives CDR1 MNHNS, CDR2 SASEGT. The chain's CDR3 is CASQGWENEKLFF. The DNA of the CDR3 is TGTGCCAGCCAGGGTTGGGAAAATGAAAAACTGTTTTTT.

The chain employs TRBV27 and TRBJ2-1; the D gene could be TRBD1 or TRBD2 (5 bases each). This CDR3 comprises 17 residues. CDR1 MNHEY and CDR2 SMNVEV come from the germline V gene (reference sequence). Trimming removed 3 bases at V and 0 bases at J, with 15 bases between. The CDR3 protein is CASSFMGPVSSYNEQFF. As DNA, the CDR3 is TGTGCCAGCAGTTTCATGGGACCAGTAAGCTCCTACAATGAGCAGTTCTTC.

The rearrangement uses TRBV9 and TRBJ1-1; TRBD1 agrees at 7 bases. The CDR3 has 16 amino acids. Germline V gene lookup returns CDR1 SGDLS and CDR2 YYNGEE. Unmatched junction bases numbered 9, after V lost 3 bases and J lost 1 base. The CDR3 here is CASSEGTQGPNTEAFF. The CDR3 bases are TGTGCCAGCAGCGAGGGAACACAGGGGCCGAACACTGAAGCTTTCTTT.

On this clone: The sample contains more than one DNA sequence encoding this CDR3. The chain couples TRBV19 to TRBJ1-1; 11 bases fit TRBD1. The V and J ends lost 3 bases and 1 base, in that order; junction bases with no gene match: 1. The CDR3 spans 15 residues. Germline V gene data show CDR1 as LNHDA and CDR2 as SQIVND (reference sequence). CDR3 DNA sequence: TGTGCCAGTAGTATTGGACAGGGGGCGAACACTGAAGCTTTCTTT. This encodes CASSIGQGANTEAFF. The variable domain in full, with the rest retrieved from reference TRBV19 and TRBJ1-1, is DGGITQSPKYLFRKEGQNVTLSCEQNLNHDAMYWYRQDPGQGLRLIYYSQIVNDFQKGDIAEGYSVSREKKESFPLTVTSAQKNPTAFYLCASSIGQGANTEAFFGQGTRLTVV.

V usage is TRBV10-3 and J usage is TRBJ1-2, with D tentatively TRBD1 (5 bases). V lost 2 bases to trimming and J lost 1 base, with 11 bases between them. The germline gives CDR1 ENHRY, CDR2 SYGVKD. CDR3 length equals 15 residues. The CDR3 DNA is TGTGCCATCAGTGAGGGACACTCCAATAACTATGGCTACACCTTC. This codes for CAISEGHSNNYGYTF.

For this clone: Other DNA sequences in this specimen translate into the identical CDR3. This chain uses TRBV11-2 with TRBJ2-5; no clear D gene. This CDR3 is 11 amino acids long. The germline V gene encodes CDR1 SGHAT and CDR2 FQNNGV. Trimming stripped 2 bases from V and 4 bases from J, with 2 bases between. The CDR3 reads CASSLLETQYF. As DNA, the CDR3 is TGTGCCAGCAGCTTACTAGAGACCCAGTACTTC.

The chain links TRBV5-6 to TRBJ2-7; TRBD1 matches at 9 bases. The CDR3 consists of 15 residues. V trimming: 4 bases; J trimming: 0 bases; junction bases outside the gene matches: 5. The germline CDR1 and CDR2 sequences are SGHDT and YYEEEE. CDR3 sequence (DNA): TGTGCCAGCAGCCACCGGGACAGGGTCTCCTACGAGCAGTACTTC. It is translated as CASSHRDRVSYEQYF.

J is TRBJ2-4 and V is TRBV9; D gene ambiguous. The CDR3 loop spans 15 amino acids. Germline lookup yields CDR1 SGDLS and CDR2 YYNGEE. V was trimmed by 0 bases and J by 2 bases, leaving 9 bases between them. The CDR3 spells CASSVEGQSKNIQYF. In nucleotides, the CDR3 is TGTGCCAGCAGCGTAGAGGGCCAATCCAAAAACATTCAGTACTTC.

The rearrangement links TRBV4-1 to TRBJ2-5; D is perhaps TRBD2 (6 bases). V was shortened by 0 bases and J by 3 bases, with 8 bases between the two germline ends. Germline CDR1 and CDR2: MGHRA and YSYEKL. This CDR3 is built from 14 residues. In nucleotides, the CDR3 is TGCGCCAGCAGCCAAGATCCTAGCGAAGAGACCCAGTACTTC. As protein: CASSQDPSEETQYF.

The V gene is TRBV2, the J gene TRBJ2-7, with a tentative D call TRBD2 (6 bases). From germline, CDR1 is SNHLY and CDR2 FYNNEI. V was clipped by 4 bases and J by 2 bases, with 9 bases between them. This CDR3 is 13 amino acids long. CDR3 nucleotides: TGTGCCAGCAGTGTAGGACTAACCTACGAGCAGTACTTC. It encodes CASSVGLTYEQYF.

The chain has TRBV7-2 and TRBJ2-2, with TRBD2 identical over 14 bases. The CDR3 length is 19 residues. Germline V gives CDR1 SGHTA, CDR2 FQGNSA. Trimming at V came to 0 bases and at J to 5 bases, leaving 8 bases not matched to a gene. The CDR3 loop reads CASSLAAGLAGVNTGELFF. DNA of the CDR3: TGTGCCAGCAGCTTAGCCGCGGGACTAGCGGGAGTGAATACCGGGGAGCTGTTTTTT.

The rearrangement joins TRBV7-9 to TRBJ1-2, with D tentatively TRBD1 (6 bases). Looked up from germline, CDR1 is SEHNR and CDR2 is FQNEAQ (reference sequence). Trimming stripped 5 bases from V and 3 bases from J, with 10 bases between. This CDR3 has 13 amino acids. The CDR3 bases are TGTGCCAGCAGCCATTCAGGGGACTATGGCTACACCTTC. It codes for CASSHSGDYGYTF.

CDR3 DNA sequence: TGTGCCAGCAGTGTTCCCGGGACAGACTACGAGCAGTACTTC. This translates into CASSVPGTDYEQYF. J is TRBJ2-7 and V is TRBV28, with 7 bases identical to TRBD1. Trimming removed 5 bases from V and 3 bases from J; junction bases left unmatched: 7. CDR1 MDHEN and CDR2 SYDVKM come from the germline V gene. This CDR3 contains 14 residues.

This clone was detected only a few times. CDR3 region: CASSEIRVNEQFF. For the CDR3, the DNA is TGTGCCAGCAGTGAAATCCGGGTCAATGAGCAGTTCTTC. This chain connects TRBV2 to TRBJ2-1, with D hard to call. The CDR3 is 13 amino acids. Germline assignment: CDR1 SNHLY and CDR2 FYNNEI. V shed 2 bases and J shed 6 bases, with 8 bases lying between them.

This clone was seen only once. The rearrangement links TRBV7-8 to TRBJ2-7; 11 positions agree with TRBD2. V was pared by 3 bases and J by 2 bases, with 3 bases of the junction left unmatched. The CDR3 loop spans 15 amino acids. The germline gives CDR1 SGHVS, CDR2 FQNEAQ. The CDR3 spells CASSLRLAGTYEQYF. The CDR3 DNA is TGTGCCAGCAGCTTGAGACTAGCGGGAACCTACGAGCAGTACTTC.

V is TRBV11-3 and J is TRBJ1-1; no reliable D call. Trimming took 2 bases from V and 5 from J, leaving 9 bases between them. The CDR3 runs to 13 residues. Germline V gene data show CDR1 as SGHNT and CDR2 as YENEEA. The CDR3 sequence is CASSLRTATEAFF. CDR3 nucleotide sequence: TGTGCCAGCAGCTTACGGACGGCGACTGAAGCTTTCTTT.